This section outlines one T cell receptor (beta chain) sequence together with its context. The entry originates in a study of blood T cell repertoires in COVID-19. As for the study in general: Acute and convalescent COVID-19 samples came from the United States, Italy and Spain. In each case, the material was cDNA or gDNA derived from T cells, B-cell-depleted T cells, or PBMCs.

In the original analysis: The assay estimated nucleated cells by amplifying reference gene primers. This table comes from immunoSEQ multiplex PCR, and its TCRdb copy is limited to in-frame clones, with some not included. That table furnishes V, J and clone size, whereas the DNA furnished D and trimming. The sample has some 150,000 clones, about 80% seen once. Trimming left V 8 bases short and J 3 bases short, with 13 bases between. Germline V lookup: CDR1 SNHLY, CDR2 FYNNEI. This CDR3 has 13 amino acids. This receptor was obtained from a human donor in a cohort sampled during active COVID-19. Material for sequencing was peripheral blood. The chain carries TRBV2 and TRBJ1-2; TRBD1 might be the D (6 bases). CDR3 in DNA: TGTGCCAGCCGTTACAGGGCGGACTATGGCTACACCTTC. This gives the protein CASRYRADYGYTF. Combining the CDR3 with reference TRBV2 and TRBJ1-2 gives the whole variable domain EPEVTQTPSHQVTQMGQEVILRCVPISNHLYFYWYRQILGQKVEFLVSFYNNEISEKSEIFDDQFSVERPDGSNFTLKIRSTKLEDSAMYFCASRYRADYGYTFGSGTRLTVV.